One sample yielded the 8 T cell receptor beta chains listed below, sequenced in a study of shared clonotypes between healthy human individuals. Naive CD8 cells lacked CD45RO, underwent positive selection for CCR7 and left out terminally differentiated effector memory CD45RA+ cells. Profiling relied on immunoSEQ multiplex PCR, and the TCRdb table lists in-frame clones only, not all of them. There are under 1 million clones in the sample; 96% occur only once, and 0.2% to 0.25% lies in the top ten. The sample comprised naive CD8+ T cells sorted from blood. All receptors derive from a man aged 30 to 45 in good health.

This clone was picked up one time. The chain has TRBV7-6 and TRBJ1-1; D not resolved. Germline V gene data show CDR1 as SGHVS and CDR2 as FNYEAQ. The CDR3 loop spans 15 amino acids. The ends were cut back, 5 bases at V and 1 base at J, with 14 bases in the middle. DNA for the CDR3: TGTGCCAGCAGCCCCTCCGGGGTGAGGAACACTGAAGCTTTCTTT. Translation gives CASSPSGVRNTEAFF.

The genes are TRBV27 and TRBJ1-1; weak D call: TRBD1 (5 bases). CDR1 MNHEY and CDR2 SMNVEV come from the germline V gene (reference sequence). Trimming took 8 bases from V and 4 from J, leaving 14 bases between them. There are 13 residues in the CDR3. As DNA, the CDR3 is TGTGCCAGCTCTAGGGGTTCAGGCACTGAAGCTTTCTTT. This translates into CASSRGSGTEAFF.

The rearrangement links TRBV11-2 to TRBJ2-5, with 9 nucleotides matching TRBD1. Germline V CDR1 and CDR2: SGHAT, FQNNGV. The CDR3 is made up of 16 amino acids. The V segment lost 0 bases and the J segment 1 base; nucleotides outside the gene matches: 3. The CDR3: CASSLEDRGFQETQYF. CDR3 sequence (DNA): TGTGCCAGCAGCTTAGAGGACAGGGGATTCCAAGAGACCCAGTACTTC. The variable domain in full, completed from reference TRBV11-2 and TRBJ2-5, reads EAGVAQSPRYKIIEKRQSVAFWCNPISGHATLYWYQQILGQGPKLLIQFQNNGVVDDSQLPKDRFSAERLKGVDSTLKIQPAKLEDSAVYLCASSLEDRGFQETQYFGPGTRLLVL.

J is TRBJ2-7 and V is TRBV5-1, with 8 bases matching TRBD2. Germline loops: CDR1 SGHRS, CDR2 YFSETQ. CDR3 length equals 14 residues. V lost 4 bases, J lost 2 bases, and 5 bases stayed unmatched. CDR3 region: CASSIGAGAYEQYF. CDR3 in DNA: TGCGCCAGCAGCATCGGAGCGGGAGCCTACGAGCAGTACTTC.

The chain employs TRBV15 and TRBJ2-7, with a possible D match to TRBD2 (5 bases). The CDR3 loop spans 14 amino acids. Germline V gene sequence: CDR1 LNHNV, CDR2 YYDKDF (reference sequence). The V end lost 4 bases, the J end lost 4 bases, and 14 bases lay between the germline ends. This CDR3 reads CATSKVGAVYEQYF. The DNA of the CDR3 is TGTGCCACCAGCAAGGTGGGAGCAGTATACGAGCAGTACTTC.

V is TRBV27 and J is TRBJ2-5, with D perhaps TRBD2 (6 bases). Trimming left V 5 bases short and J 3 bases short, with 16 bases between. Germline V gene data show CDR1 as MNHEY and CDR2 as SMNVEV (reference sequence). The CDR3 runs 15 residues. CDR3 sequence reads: CASSPLGGKKETQYF. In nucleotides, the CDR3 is TGTGCCAGCAGTCCCTTGGGCGGGAAAAAAGAGACCCAGTACTTC.

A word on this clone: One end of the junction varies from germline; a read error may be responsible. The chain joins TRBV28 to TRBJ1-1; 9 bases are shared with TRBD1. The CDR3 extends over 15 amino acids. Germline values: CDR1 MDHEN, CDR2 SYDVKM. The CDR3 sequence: CASSLWSGTGRFIVF. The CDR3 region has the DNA TGTGCCAGCAGTTTATGGTCCGGGACAGGGCGCTTTATTGTCTTT.

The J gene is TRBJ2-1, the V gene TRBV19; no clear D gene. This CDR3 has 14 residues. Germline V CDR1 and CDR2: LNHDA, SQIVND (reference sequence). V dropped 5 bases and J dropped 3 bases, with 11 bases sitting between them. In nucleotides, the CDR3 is TGTGCCAGTAGTCTCCAACCGGGCTACAATGAGCAGTTCTTC. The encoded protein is CASSLQPGYNEQFF.